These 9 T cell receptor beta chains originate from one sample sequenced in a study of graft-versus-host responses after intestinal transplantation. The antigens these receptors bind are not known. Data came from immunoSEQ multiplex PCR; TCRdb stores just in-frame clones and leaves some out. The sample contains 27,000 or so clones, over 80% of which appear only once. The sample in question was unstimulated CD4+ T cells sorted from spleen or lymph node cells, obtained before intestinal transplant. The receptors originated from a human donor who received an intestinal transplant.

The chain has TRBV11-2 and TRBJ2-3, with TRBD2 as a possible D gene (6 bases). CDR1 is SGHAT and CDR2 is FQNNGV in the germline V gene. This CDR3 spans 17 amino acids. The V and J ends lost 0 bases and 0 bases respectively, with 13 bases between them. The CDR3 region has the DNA TGTGCCAGCAGCTTAGATTCGCGGGGTTCGAGCACAGATACGCAGTATTTT. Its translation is CASSLDSRGSSTDTQYF.

CDR3 coding DNA: TGCGCCAGCAGCCAAAGCGGCGGGGACTTTCCCTACGAGCAGTACTTC. The encoded protein is CASSQSGGDFPYEQYF. This chain uses TRBV4-1 with TRBJ2-7, with a weak D call TRBD2 (6 bases). Trimming shortened V by 2 bases and J by 2 bases, and 16 bases separated the two germline ends. The length of the CDR3 is 16 residues. Germline V gives CDR1 MGHRA, CDR2 YSYEKL.

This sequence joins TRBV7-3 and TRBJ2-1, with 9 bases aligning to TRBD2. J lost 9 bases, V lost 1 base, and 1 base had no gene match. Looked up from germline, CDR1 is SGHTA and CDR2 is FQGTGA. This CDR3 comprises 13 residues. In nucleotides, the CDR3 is TGTGCCAGCAGCTTAAAGCGGGAGGTTGAGCAGTTCTTC. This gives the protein CASSLKREVEQFF.

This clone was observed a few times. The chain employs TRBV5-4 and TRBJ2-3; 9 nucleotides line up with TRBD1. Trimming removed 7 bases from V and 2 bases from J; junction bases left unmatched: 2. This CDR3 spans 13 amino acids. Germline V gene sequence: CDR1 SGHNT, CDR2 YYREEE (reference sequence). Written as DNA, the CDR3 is TGTGCCAGCCGGGACAGGGTCACAGATACGCAGTATTTT. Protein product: CASRDRVTDTQYF.

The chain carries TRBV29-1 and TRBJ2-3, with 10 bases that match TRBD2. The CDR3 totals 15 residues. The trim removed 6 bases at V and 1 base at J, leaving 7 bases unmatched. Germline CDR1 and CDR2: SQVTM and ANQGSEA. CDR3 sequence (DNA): TGCAGCGTAAGCGGGGGGGCCTCAGGCACAGATACGCAGTATTTT. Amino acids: CSVSGGASGTDTQYF.

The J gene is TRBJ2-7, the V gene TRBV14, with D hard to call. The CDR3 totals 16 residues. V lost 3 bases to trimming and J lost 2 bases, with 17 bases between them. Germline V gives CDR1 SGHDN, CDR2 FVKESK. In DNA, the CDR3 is TGTGCCAGCAGCCACTTCCCCCTGCCGGGCACCTACGAGCAGTACTTC. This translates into CASSHFPLPGTYEQYF.

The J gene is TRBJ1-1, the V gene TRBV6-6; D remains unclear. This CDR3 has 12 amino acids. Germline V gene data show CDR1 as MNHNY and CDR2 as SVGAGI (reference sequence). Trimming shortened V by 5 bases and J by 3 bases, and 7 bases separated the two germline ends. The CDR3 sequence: CASSPQDTEAFF. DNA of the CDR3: TGTGCCAGCAGTCCTCAGGACACTGAAGCTTTCTTT.

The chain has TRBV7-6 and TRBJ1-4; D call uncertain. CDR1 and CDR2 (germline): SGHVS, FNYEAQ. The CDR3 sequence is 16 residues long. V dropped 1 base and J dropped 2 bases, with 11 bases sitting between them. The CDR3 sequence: CASSLGPQLTNEKLFF. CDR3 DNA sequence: TGTGCCAGCAGCTTAGGTCCTCAGCTTACTAATGAAAAACTGTTTTTT.

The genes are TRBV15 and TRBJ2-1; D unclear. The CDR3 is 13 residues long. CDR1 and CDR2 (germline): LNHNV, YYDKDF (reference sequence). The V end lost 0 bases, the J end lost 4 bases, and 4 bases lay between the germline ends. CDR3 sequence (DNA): TGTGCCACCAGCAGAGAGGGGTACAATGAGCAGTTCTTC. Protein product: CATSREGYNEQFF.